This T cell receptor (beta chain) came from a study of OX40 agonist ivuxolimab in advanced cancers. Clones were read by immunoSEQ multiplex PCR, and TCRdb kept only the in-frame ones, dropping some. This table holds approximately 79,000 clones, 80% to 95% found once. Germline values: CDR1 SEHNR, CDR2 FQNEAQ (reference sequence). V lost 4 bases and J 11 bases, leaving 10 bases between the germline ends. CDR3 length: 11 residues. This clone showed up just once. The V call is TRBV7-9, the J call TRBJ2-3; no definite D call. The material sequenced was CD4+ or CD8+ T cells sorted from blood, taken in a trial of the OX40 agonist ivuxolimab. The source is an adult with an advanced solid tumor such as melanoma, head and neck, liver or kidney cancer. DNA of the CDR3: TGTGCCAGCAGCTCCGGGCCGGGGCAGTATTTT. The encoded protein is CASSSGPGQYF.